This TCR beta chain was identified during a study of T cells in Graves' hyperthyroidism and ophthalmopathy. TCR beta CDR3 region amplification was performed from RNA transcripts. Using the HTBI primer set, a first-round RT-PCR was run on the TCR CDR3. TCRdb used MiXCR to reprocess the multiplex PCR reads, holding one entry per CDR3 protein. The sample comprises hundreds of thousands of distinct CDR3 sequences, 11% to 15% of which are singletons, and 10% rests with the top ten. The TCR was taken from a woman between 18 and 29 years old with Graves' hyperthyroidism. Sequencing was done on a sample of blood.

CDR3 loop: CASSLGHGDIQYF. CDR3 nucleotide sequence: TGTGCCAGCAGCTTGGGACATGGGGACATTCAGTACTTC. V gene TRBV11-2 combines with J gene TRBJ2-4, with a weak D call TRBD1 (6 bases). Germline CDR1 SGHAT, CDR2 FQNNGV. The CDR3 runs to 13 residues. The V and J ends lost 3 bases and 8 bases respectively, with 11 bases between them.